The 26 T cell receptor beta chains below all came from one sample that was sequenced in a study of blood T cell repertoires in COVID-19. Generated by immunoSEQ multiplex PCR, the TCRdb table keeps only in-frame clones and is missing some. The table lists some 120,000 clones, about 88% of them singletons. Sample: peripheral blood. The receptors come from a man aged 35-49 years with acute or convalescent COVID-19.

This chain uses TRBV27 with TRBJ2-2; tentatively, D is TRBD1 (6 bases). Deletions cut 4 bases from V and 0 bases from J, with 9 bases between. The CDR3 is 15 amino acids. Germline loops: CDR1 MNHEY, CDR2 SMNVEV (reference sequence). The CDR3 spells CASSWDTANTGELFF. The CDR3 nucleotides are TGTGCCAGCAGTTGGGACACCGCGAACACCGGGGAGCTGTTTTTT.

This chain joins TRBV15 and TRBJ2-7; D might be TRBD1 (6 bases). Trimming removed 0 bases at V and 2 bases at J, with 14 bases between. CDR1 is LNHNV, CDR2 YYDKDF, per germline (reference sequence). This CDR3 is built from 16 residues. The CDR3 DNA reads TGTGCCACCAGCAGAGATTACGGACAGCCCCCCTACGAGCAGTACTTC. Translated, it gives CATSRDYGQPPYEQYF.

The V and J genes are TRBV6-1 and TRBJ2-4; 9 nucleotides line up with TRBD2. This CDR3 has 14 residues. The V segment lost 3 bases and the J segment 7 bases; nucleotides outside the gene matches: 4. From germline, CDR1 is MNHNS and CDR2 SASEGT. The CDR3 loop is CASSERGGMNIQYF. The CDR3 region has the DNA TGTGCCAGCAGTGAGCGGGGGGGCATGAACATTCAGTACTTC.

The chain uses TRBV9 and TRBJ2-1, with 11 bases aligning to TRBD2. This CDR3 spans 18 amino acids. The germline gives CDR1 SGDLS, CDR2 YYNGEE. V was clipped by 1 base and J by 0 bases; unmatched bases: 6. The CDR3 coding sequence is TGTGCCAGCAGCGTACTAGCGGGGGGCCCCAACTCCTACAATGAGCAGTTCTTC. Its translation: CASSVLAGGPNSYNEQFF.

Only one count was recorded for this clone. The J gene is TRBJ1-2, the V gene TRBV3-1 (or the pseudogene TRBV3-2); possibly TRBD1 for D (6 bases). The V end lost 0 bases, the J end lost 8 bases, and 13 bases lay between the germline ends. Germline values: CDR1 LGHDT, CDR2 YNNKEL (reference sequence). This CDR3 is 14 amino acids long. CDR3 nucleotides: TGTGCCAGCAGCCAAGACCCTAGGGGGTGGGGCTACACCTTC. Encoded protein: CASSQDPRGWGYTF.

The chain carries TRBV7-3 and TRBJ2-1; 8 nucleotides agree with TRBD2. Germline lookup yields CDR1 SGHTA and CDR2 FQGTGA. The CDR3 runs to 13 residues. Trimming removed 4 bases from V and 7 bases from J; junction bases left unmatched: 3. The CDR3 is CASSSAGENEQFF. The CDR3 region has the DNA TGTGCCAGCAGCTCAGCGGGGGAGAATGAGCAGTTCTTC.

This rearrangement joins TRBV24-1 to TRBJ2-3; 8 nucleotides agree with TRBD1. The CDR3 sequence is 17 residues long. CDR1 KGHDR and CDR2 SFDVKD come from the germline V gene. With V trimmed by 3 bases and J by 5 bases, 12 bases remained unmatched. The CDR3 DNA sequence: TGTGCCACCAGTGATCCCCGGGGGCAGGGGGCCGGAGATACGCAGTATTTT. Protein sequence: CATSDPRGQGAGDTQYF.

This sequence joins TRBV6-5 and TRBJ1-1, with a weak D call TRBD1 (5 bases). In germline, CDR1 is MNHEY, CDR2 SVGAGI. Trimming took 3 bases from V and 4 from J, leaving 18 bases between them. The CDR3 consists of 16 residues. This CDR3 reads CASSYQIIVGGTEAFF. For the CDR3, the DNA is TGTGCCAGCAGTTATCAAATTATTGTGGGGGGCACTGAAGCTTTCTTT.

The chain recombines TRBV6-5 with TRBJ1-1, with a tentative D call TRBD1 (5 bases). Germline-derived CDR1 and CDR2 are MNHEY and SVGAGI. V was trimmed by 5 bases and J by 6 bases, leaving 16 bases between them. This CDR3 spans 14 amino acids. In DNA form, the CDR3 reads TGTGCCAGCAGTCCTTCAGGGAAGCGCGCTGAAGCTTTCTTT. It encodes CASSPSGKRAEAFF.

The chain recombines TRBV6-5 with TRBJ1-2; TRBD1 might be the D (5 bases). The V end lost 4 bases, the J end lost 3 bases, and 15 bases lay between the germline ends. The CDR3 contains 15 residues. Germline values: CDR1 MNHEY, CDR2 SVGAGI. The CDR3 spells CASSSSLGLHYGYTF. DNA for the CDR3: TGTGCCAGCAGTTCATCACTGGGGCTCCACTATGGCTACACCTTC.

The chain uses TRBV18 and TRBJ1-2; TRBD1 matches at 8 bases. Germline V CDR1 and CDR2: KGHSH, LQKENI. V lost 6 bases to trimming and J lost 4 bases; unmatched junction nucleotides: 4. The CDR3 is 13 amino acids. The CDR3, as DNA: TGTGCCAGCTCGCAGACAGGGGCCTATGGCTACACCTTC. This gives the protein CASSQTGAYGYTF.

The J gene is TRBJ2-2, the V gene TRBV4-3; D might be TRBD1 (6 bases). The germline V gene encodes CDR1 LGHNA and CDR2 YSLEER. The CDR3 consists of 15 residues. The V gene lost 2 bases and the J gene lost 4 bases, with 11 bases spanning the gap. The CDR3 DNA is TGCGCCAGCAGCCAAACCGACAGGCGCACCGGGGAGCTGTTTTTT. Translation gives CASSQTDRRTGELFF.

The J gene is TRBJ2-3, the V gene TRBV7-3, with D tentatively TRBD1 (5 bases). Trimming pared 1 base from V and 0 bases from J, leaving 8 bases between. CDR1 is SGHTA, CDR2 FQGTGA, per germline. The CDR3 extends over 15 amino acids. The CDR3, as DNA: TGTGCCAGCAGCTTAAAGGGGCATAGCACAGATACGCAGTATTTT. This codes for CASSLKGHSTDTQYF.

The V call is TRBV28, the J call TRBJ1-1; 7 bases agree with TRBD1. V shed 4 bases and J 6 bases; nucleotides not matched to a gene: 11. Germline lookup yields CDR1 MDHEN and CDR2 SYDVKM. The CDR3 is made up of 15 amino acids. The CDR3 bases are TGTGCCAGCAGTTACCCGACAGGGTCTGCCGCTGAAGCTTTCTTT. This encodes CASSYPTGSAAEAFF.

This clone was found a few times. This chain joins TRBV5-3 and TRBJ2-7, with D unresolved. TRBV5-3 qualifies as an ORF whose function is uncertain. The ends were cut back, 3 bases at V and 0 bases at J, with 13 bases in the middle. The CDR3 is 15 residues long. CDR3 DNA: TGTGCCAGAAGCTCTCGGCTCGACTTCTCCTACGAGCAGTACTTC. Encoded protein: CARSSRLDFSYEQYF.

V usage is TRBV5-1 and J usage is TRBJ2-3, with 7 bases aligning to TRBD1. This CDR3 has 14 amino acids. Germline CDR1 SGHRS, CDR2 YFSETQ. Trimming cost V 4 bases and J 2 bases; bases outside gene matches: 4. In DNA form, the CDR3 reads TGCGCCAGCAGCGAGGGACAGCACACAGATACGCAGTATTTT. Translation: CASSEGQHTDTQYF.

This chain links TRBV4-1 with TRBJ1-2, with 12 bases identical to TRBD1. The CDR3 runs 16 residues. The trim removed 4 bases at V and 6 bases at J, leaving 9 bases unmatched. Germline V gene data show CDR1 as MGHRA and CDR2 as YSYEKL. This chain's CDR3 is CASSLGYGTGGDGYTF. DNA of the CDR3: TGCGCCAGCAGCCTCGGATACGGGACAGGGGGCGATGGCTACACCTTC.

Details on this clone: The CDR3 end shows no conserved phenylalanine or tryptophan, and so a read error is likely. It is unclear where the CDR3 begins or ends on the DNA, so no DNA is shown, and the CDR3 is as TCRdb lists it. The chain joins TRBV28 to TRBJ2-7; TRBD1, the table's D call, lacks a check against the DNA. Both ends counted, the CDR3 spans 13 residues. CDR1 and CDR2 from the germline V gene are MDHEN and SYDVKM. This CDR3 is CASSSRQERILLP.

The V gene is TRBV6-5, the J gene TRBJ1-2; 8 bases match TRBD1. Trimming cost V 8 bases and J 4 bases; bases outside gene matches: 6. CDR1 MNHEY and CDR2 SVGAGI come from the germline V gene. There are 13 residues in the CDR3. The CDR3 DNA is TGTGCCAGCCGCGACAGGGGCCGCTATGGCTACACCTTC. This encodes CASRDRGRYGYTF.

The rearrangement links TRBV5-5 to TRBJ2-7; tentatively, D is TRBD2 (6 bases). Germline CDR1 reads SGHKS; CDR2 reads YYEKEE (reference sequence). With 6 bases removed from V and 7 bases from J, the gap between germline ends came to 14 bases. The CDR3 is 12 amino acids. CDR3 amino acids: CASTRGAGEQYF. CDR3 nucleotide sequence: TGTGCCAGCACGAGAGGGGCGGGGGAGCAGTACTTC.

The chain joins TRBV29-1 to TRBJ1-2, with no clear D. Trimming removed 7 bases from V and 1 base from J, with 10 bases in between. The CDR3 loop spans 12 amino acids. Germline-derived CDR1 and CDR2 are SQVTM and ANQGSEA. This CDR3 reads CSASTDNYGYTF. CDR3 DNA sequence: TGCAGCGCCTCGACTGATAACTATGGCTACACCTTC.

The chain links TRBV4-3 to TRBJ2-3; the match to TRBD1 covers 7 bases. The CDR3 contains 16 residues. The V gene's germline CDR1 is LGHNA and CDR2 YSLEER. With 4 bases clipped from V and 5 bases from J, the junction kept 12 bases outside the gene matches. The CDR3 region is CASSRIVGTVKDTQYF. The CDR3 DNA reads TGCGCCAGCAGCCGAATCGTAGGGACAGTGAAAGATACGCAGTATTTT.

The chain is built from TRBV5-1 and TRBJ2-5; 7 positions match TRBD2. Germline V CDR1 and CDR2: SGHRS, YFSETQ. V dropped 0 bases and J dropped 5; count of bases not matched to a gene: 7. The CDR3 loop spans 15 amino acids. CDR3 nucleotide sequence: TGCGCCAGCAGCTTGGCTAGCGGCCGTGTGGAGACCCAGTACTTC. Its protein product is CASSLASGRVETQYF.

The rearrangement joins TRBV5-4 to TRBJ1-3, with D uncertain. V shed 4 bases and J shed 3 bases, with 11 bases lying between them. The length of the CDR3 is 14 residues. Germline V gives CDR1 SGHNT, CDR2 YYREEE (reference sequence). CDR3 sequence (DNA): TGTGCCAGCAGCAGAGGGAGTTTTGGAAACACCATATATTTT. This encodes CASSRGSFGNTIYF.

On this clone: Germline and junction disagree at one end, which may indicate a read error. The rearrangement links TRBV6-1 to TRBJ1-4; tentative D call: TRBD1 (6 bases). Germline assignment: CDR1 MNHNS and CDR2 SASEGT. The CDR3 is 17 amino acids. In DNA form, the CDR3 reads TGTGCCAGCAGGGAAGAGGGCAGGGGCTCAACTAATGAAAAACTGTTTTTT. This gives the protein CASREEGRGSTNEKLFF.

The chain employs TRBV18 and TRBJ1-1, with 8 nucleotides matching TRBD1. V trimming: 0 bases; J trimming: 4 bases; junction bases outside the gene matches: 7. This CDR3 is 16 amino acids long. Germline V CDR1 and CDR2: KGHSH, LQKENI. The CDR3 reads CASSPPRTGIFTEAFF. The DNA for the CDR3 is TGTGCCAGCTCACCACCACGGACAGGGATATTCACTGAAGCTTTCTTT.